Each of the 2 T cell receptor beta chains below was sequenced from the same sample in a study of T cell clonality in common variable immunodeficiency. Libraries were prepared by immunoSEQ multiplex PCR; TCRdb keeps only in-frame clonotypes and omits some of them. In total the sample includes about 52,000 clones, none of them seen once. The sequencing sample was made of peripheral blood mononuclear cells. These receptors were collected from a person aged 18 to 70 in good health.

For this clone: The read gets to within 3 residues of the CDR3 end, and the germline J gene fills in the rest. The rearrangement links TRBV7-9 to TRBJ1-6; a possible D gene is TRBD1 (6 bases). The CDR3 is 15 amino acids. The germline V gene has CDR1 SEHNR and CDR2 FQNEAQ (reference sequence). The V end was cut by 4 bases, the J end by 9 bases, with 16 bases between. This CDR3 is CASSSGGGARSPLHF. CDR3 DNA (partial): TGTGCCAGCAGCTCTGGTGGGGGGGCTCGTTCACCC.

There are many counts of this clone. Sequencing ends 3 residues short of the CDR3 end; the germline J gene provides the rest. The chain has TRBV18 and TRBJ2-7; a possible D gene is TRBD1 (6 bases). The CDR3 runs to 14 residues. Germline V gene lookup returns CDR1 KGHSH and CDR2 LQKENI. Trimming removed 3 bases from V and 5 bases from J, with 14 bases in between. The CDR3 region is CASSPSWTVNEQYF. The CDR3 bases that were read are TGTGCCAGCTCACCTTCGTGGACAGTTAACGAG.